This is a list of T cell receptor beta chains from one sample in a study of blood T cell repertoires in COVID-19. The assay was immunoSEQ multiplex PCR, and TCRdb's table has in-frame clones only and misses some. The sample records more than 45,000 clones, about 83% being singletons. The sequencing sample was made of peripheral blood. These receptors were collected from a man at least 80 years old in a cohort sampled during active COVID-19. CDR3s include the opening cysteine and the closing phenylalanine or tryptophan. D genes are given only for firm matches. Size is omitted from some rows. Given values are once, few, many or a class for expanded clones.

j_gene | v_gene | d_gene | abundance | CDR3aa | CDR3nt
TRBJ2-1 | TRBV21-1 | - | - | CASSTLADSYNEQFF | TGTGCCAGCAGTACGCTAGCGGACTCCTACAATGAGCAGTTCTTC
TRBJ2-7 | TRBV18 | - | - | CASSPDKTYEQYF | TGTGCCAGCTCACCGGACAAGACCTACGAGCAGTACTTC
TRBJ2-3 | TRBV7-9 | - | once | CASSSRVWTDTQYF | TGTGCCAGCTCGTCGAGGGTTTGGACAGATACGCAGTATTTT
TRBJ1-2 | TRBV4-1 | TRBD1 | - | CASSQREGQDGYTF | TGCGCCAGCAGCCAGAGGGAGGGACAGGATGGCTACACCTTC
TRBJ1-1 | TRBV2 | - | - | CASSAVLAGSTEAFF | TGTGCCAGCAGCGCGGTTTTGGCAGGGTCCACTGAAGCTTTCTTT
TRBJ2-7 | TRBV4-3 | TRBD2 | - | CASSQDGRGKLAYEQYF | TGCGCCAGCAGCCAAGATGGGAGGGGTAAACTAGCCTACGAGCAGTACTTC
TRBJ2-3 | TRBV5-1 | - | - | CASSRTINADTQYF | TGCGCCAGCAGCCGGACTATCAACGCAGATACGCAGTATTTT
TRBJ2-4 | TRBV5-1 | TRBD2 | - | CASSRTGTSGGARNIQYF | TGCGCCAGCAGCCGCACCGGGACTAGCGGGGGGGCCCGAAACATTCAGTACTTC
TRBJ1-2 | TRBV7-9 | TRBD1 | - | CASTDDIIKGTGVGYTF | TGTGCCAGCACCGATGATATTATAAAGGGGACAGGGGTTGGCTACACCTTC
TRBJ2-1 | TRBV6-1 | TRBD1 | - | CASSEGDSFPNGQFF | TGTGCCAGCAGTGAAGGGGACAGCTTCCCAAATGGGCAGTTCTTC
TRBJ2-1 | TRBV24-1 | - | - | CATSDTTSSRNNEQFF | TGTGCCACCAGTGATACTACCTCTTCTCGAAACAATGAGCAGTTCTTC
TRBJ2-7 | TRBV7-3 | TRBD2 | - | CASSPRGGYSPYEQYF | TGTGCCAGCAGCCCGAGGGGAGGGTATAGCCCCTACGAGCAGTACTTC
TRBJ2-2 | TRBV12-3/TRBV12-4 | - | - | CASSRSPGGELFF | TGTGCCAGCAGTCGTTCCCCGGGCGGGGAGCTGTTTTTT
TRBJ1-2 | TRBV11-2 | - | few | CASSLGPGERLEYGYTF | TGTGCCAGCAGCTTAGGTCCAGGGGAACGACTTGAGTATGGCTACACCTTC
TRBJ2-3 | TRBV5-1 | TRBD1 | - | CASSLADGTGQQGTQYF | TGCGCCAGCAGCTTGGCCGATGGGACAGGGCAGCAGGGTACGCAGTATTTT
TRBJ1-1 | TRBV6-2/TRBV6-3 | TRBD1 | - | CASSPTGGRRNTEAFF | TGTGCCAGCAGCCCTACAGGGGGAAGGAGGAACACTGAAGCTTTCTTT
TRBJ2-3 | TRBV4-1 | - | - | CASSQGQGATDTQYF | TGCGCCAGCAGTCAGGGGCAAGGGGCCACAGATACGCAGTATTTT
TRBJ2-3 | TRBV5-1 | TRBD1 | - | CASSLGGQGNTDTQYF | TGCGCCAGCAGCTTGGGGGGACAGGGGAACACAGATACGCAGTATTTT
TRBJ2-5 | TRBV3-1/TRBV3-2 | - | - | CASSQRRDGETQYF | TGTGCCAGCAGCCAAAGGCGGGACGGAGAGACCCAGTACTTC
TRBJ2-5 | TRBV19 | TRBD2 | - | CASSPSSGRAQETQYF | TGTGCCAGTAGTCCCTCCAGCGGGAGGGCCCAAGAGACCCAGTACTTC
TRBJ1-1 | TRBV30 | TRBD1 | once | CACNRGPWNTEAFF | TGTGCCTGCAACAGGGGGCCTTGGAACACTGAAGCTTTCTTT
TRBJ2-1 | TRBV10-3 | TRBD2 | few | CAIRETSGRGRAYNEQFF | TGTGCCATCAGGGAGACTAGCGGGAGGGGCCGGGCCTACAATGAGCAGTTCTTC
TRBJ1-4 | TRBV5-1 | - | once | CASTQGAGGEKLFF | TGCGCCAGCACCCAAGGGGCCGGCGGTGAAAAACTGTTTTTT
TRBJ2-1 | TRBV4-1 | TRBD2 | - | CASSQEPTSGSYNEQFF | TGCGCCAGCAGCCAAGAACCCACTAGCGGGTCCTACAATGAGCAGTTCTTC
TRBJ2-5 | TRBV18 | TRBD1 | - | CASSLRQGTQETQYF | TGTGCCAGCTCACTAAGACAGGGGACCCAAGAGACCCAGTACTTC
TRBJ1-6 | TRBV10-3 | TRBD1 | - | CAISAGVGQVNSPLHF | TGTGCCATCAGTGCCGGCGTGGGACAGGTAAATTCACCCCTCCACTTT
TRBJ2-7 | TRBV11-2 | - | - | CASSPGGSSFSYEQYF | TGTGCCAGCAGCCCCGGTGGTAGCTCTTTTAGTTACGAGCAGTACTTC
TRBJ1-5 | TRBV30 | TRBD1 | - | CAWAGTGGLQPQHF | TGTGCCTGGGCCGGGACAGGGGGCCTTCAGCCCCAGCATTTT
TRBJ2-7 | TRBV5-4 | - | - | CASSLWSADEQYF | TGTGCCAGCAGCTTGTGGTCGGCGGACGAGCAGTACTTC
TRBJ1-2 | TRBV6-2/TRBV6-3 | TRBD1 | - | CASSYHGTGANYGYTF | TGTGCCAGCAGTTACCATGGGACAGGGGCCAACTATGGCTACACCTTC
TRBJ2-4 | TRBV29-1 | TRBD1 | - | CSVLGQGGKLAKNIQYF | TGCAGCGTTCTCGGACAGGGGGGAAAACTAGCCAAAAACATTCAGTACTTC
TRBJ2-7 | TRBV19 | - | few | CASSRRGRGSYEQYF | TGTGCCAGTAGTCGAAGGGGGAGGGGATCCTACGAGCAGTACTTC
TRBJ2-7 | TRBV7-2 | - | - | CASSLGWQASYEQYF | TGTGCCAGCAGCTTAGGGTGGCAGGCCTCCTACGAGCAGTACTTC
TRBJ1-2 | TRBV5-1 | - | - | CASSLGQSYGYTF | TGCGCCAGCAGCTTGGGACAGTCCTATGGCTACACCTTC
TRBJ1-5 | TRBV7-3 | - | - | CASSLMRGENQPQHF | TGTGCCAGCAGCTTAATGCGGGGGGAGAATCAGCCCCAGCATTTT
TRBJ2-2 | TRBV7-8 | TRBD2 | - | CASSPQASGFTGELFF | TGTGCCAGCAGCCCCCAGGCTAGCGGGTTCACCGGGGAGCTGTTTTTT
TRBJ2-5 | TRBV29-1 | TRBD1 | - | CSVRNKRQGVETQYF | TGCAGCGTTCGGAATAAAAGACAGGGGGTGGAGACCCAGTACTTC
TRBJ1-2 | TRBV9 | - | - | CASGAWGPTGYGYTF | TGTGCCAGCGGAGCGTGGGGGCCAACTGGGTATGGCTACACCTTC
TRBJ2-7 | TRBV18 | TRBD1 | - | CASANAGTGNSYEQYF | TGTGCCAGCGCGAACGCCGGGACAGGGAACTCCTACGAGCAGTACTTC
TRBJ2-2 | TRBV10-3 | TRBD1 | - | CAISPLYEIRGLAGELFF | TGTGCTATATCACCATTATATGAGATCAGGGGGCTAGCCGGGGAGCTGTTTTTT
TRBJ1-3 | TRBV18 | TRBD1 | - | CASSPDRAGNTIYF | TGTGCCAGCTCACCTGACAGGGCTGGAAACACCATATATTTT
TRBJ1-1 | TRBV7-9 | - | - | CASSLFGGVQMNTEAFF | TGTGCCAGCAGCTTATTCGGCGGAGTCCAGATGAACACTGAAGCTTTCTTT
TRBJ1-4 | TRBV5-1 | - | - | CASSLTSNEKLFF | TGCGCCAGCAGCTTGACGAGTAATGAAAAACTGTTTTTT
TRBJ1-5 | TRBV4-3 | TRBD1 | - | CASSPDRGRNQPQHF | TGCGCCAGCAGCCCGGACAGGGGGAGAAATCAGCCCCAGCATTTT
TRBJ2-7 | TRBV18 | TRBD1 | - | CASSRGLSYEQYF | TGTGCCAGCTCCAGGGGGCTCTCCTACGAGCAGTACTTC
TRBJ1-5 | TRBV19 | TRBD1 | - | CASSIIPGQGSQPQHF | TGTGCCAGTAGTATAATCCCAGGACAGGGGAGTCAGCCCCAGCATTTT
TRBJ2-5 | TRBV25-1 | TRBD1 | - | CASSELGQGQETQYF | TGTGCCAGCAGTGAATTAGGACAGGGGCAAGAGACCCAGTACTTC
TRBJ2-3 | TRBV5-4 | TRBD2 | - | CASSLDGGGTDTQYF | TGTGCCAGCAGCTTGGACGGGGGGGGCACAGATACGCAGTATTTT
TRBJ2-1 | TRBV29-1 | TRBD2 | - | CSVEGGLATYNEQFF | TGCAGCGTTGAGGGGGGACTAGCGACCTACAATGAGCAGTTCTTC
TRBJ1-5 | TRBV6-1 | - | - | CASSDGYSNQPQHF | TGTGCCAGCAGTGACGGTTATAGCAATCAGCCCCAGCATTTT